The source of this TCR beta chain is a study of response to subunit inactivated influenza vaccine. V lost 4 bases, J lost 2 bases, and 17 bases lay in between. Germline values: CDR1 LGHNA, CDR2 YSLEER. This CDR3 is 16 amino acids long. TCRdb reprocessed the RT-PCR reads via MiXCR and lists one record per CDR3 protein. The table has approximately 700,000 distinct CDR3 sequences, roughly 14% seen once; the top ten hold 11%. The sequences come from PBMCs from blood, collected 11 to 12 days after vaccination. The TCR sequence derives from a man in his fifties who received an inactivated influenza vaccine. This sequence joins TRBV4-3 and TRBJ1-1; no clear D gene. The CDR3 region has the DNA TGCGCCAGCAGCCGACAAGCTTCCCAGGCAAACACTGAAGCTTTCTTT. It specifies CASSRQASQANTEAFF.